A selection of T cell receptor beta chains follows, all from one sample in a study of T cells after yellow fever vaccination. In TCRdb, the 5' RACE reads were re-called with MiXCR into one record per CDR3 protein. This table holds roughly 350,000 distinct CDR3 sequences, about 4% found once. The starting material was PBMCs, obtained 5 days after the yellow fever booster vaccination. The source of these receptors is a man in his late teens or twenties who received the YFV17D yellow fever vaccine. Both conserved end residues are trimmed from each CDR3.

v_gene | CDR3aa
TRBV15 | ATSREWGINSPLH
TRBV12-3/TRBV12-4 | ASSIGGAVDTQY
TRBV6-4 | ASSQTESTEAF
TRBV4-2 | ASSQRTVGPGQPQH
TRBV12-3/TRBV12-4 | ASTSGGIYEQY
TRBV5-1 | ASSLNSQRGSGANVLT
TRBV27 | DLVGGGYT
TRBV27 | ASSLSGIWSEWSGYT
TRBV12-3/TRBV12-4 | ARSLVYGGNQPQH
TRBV7-7 | ASRWGSNQPQH
TRBV20-1 | SARGERDEAF
TRBV20-1 | SAREGRGLLRGANVLT